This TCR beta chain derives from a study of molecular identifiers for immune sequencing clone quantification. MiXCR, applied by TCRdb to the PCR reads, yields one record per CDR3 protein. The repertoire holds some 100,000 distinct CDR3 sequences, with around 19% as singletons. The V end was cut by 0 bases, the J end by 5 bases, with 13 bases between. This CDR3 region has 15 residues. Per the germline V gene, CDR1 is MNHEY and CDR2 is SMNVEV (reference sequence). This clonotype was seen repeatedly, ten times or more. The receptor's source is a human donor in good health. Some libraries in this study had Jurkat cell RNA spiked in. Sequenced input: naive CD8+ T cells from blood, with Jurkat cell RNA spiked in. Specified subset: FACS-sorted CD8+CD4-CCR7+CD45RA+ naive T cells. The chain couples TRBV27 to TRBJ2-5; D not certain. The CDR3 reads CASSLSEGREETQYF. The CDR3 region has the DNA TGTGCCAGCAGTTTATCGGAAGGGCGCGAGGAGACCCAGTACTTC.